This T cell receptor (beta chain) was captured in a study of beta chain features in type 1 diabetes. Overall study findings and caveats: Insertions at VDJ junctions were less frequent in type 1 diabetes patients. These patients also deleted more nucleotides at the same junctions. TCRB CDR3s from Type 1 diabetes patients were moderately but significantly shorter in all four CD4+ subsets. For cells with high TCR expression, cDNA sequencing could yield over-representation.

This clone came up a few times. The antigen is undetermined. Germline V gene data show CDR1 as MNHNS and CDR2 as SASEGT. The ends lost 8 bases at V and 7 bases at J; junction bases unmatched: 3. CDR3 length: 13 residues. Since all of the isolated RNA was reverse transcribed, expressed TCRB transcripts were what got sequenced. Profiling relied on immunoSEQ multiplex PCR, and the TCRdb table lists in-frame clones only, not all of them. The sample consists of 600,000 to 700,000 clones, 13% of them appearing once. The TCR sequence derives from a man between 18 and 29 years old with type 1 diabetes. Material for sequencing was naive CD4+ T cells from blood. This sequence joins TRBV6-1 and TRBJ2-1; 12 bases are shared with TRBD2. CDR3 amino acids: CASGLAGYNEQFF. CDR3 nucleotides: TGTGCCAGCGGACTAGCGGGGTATAATGAGCAGTTCTTC.